This TCR beta chain was identified in a study of T cells in Graves' hyperthyroidism and ophthalmopathy. On this clonotype itself: Its target is unknown.

The germline V gene has CDR1 SQVTM and CDR2 ANQGSEA. The CDR3 runs 13 residues. V lost 7 bases and J lost 4; bases outside the gene matches: 1. The investigators amplified TCR beta CDR3 regions from RNA transcripts. TCR CDR3 regions were first amplified by RT-PCR with HTBI primers. One entry per CDR3 protein, called by TCRdb with MiXCR from the multiplex PCR reads. The sample contains 700,000 or so distinct CDR3 sequences, about 14% of which appear only once. Study results and limitations: The model's output predicted ophthalmopathy at a median of approximately 6.5 months prior to onset.

The specimen sequenced was blood. The TCR comes from a woman between 45 and 60 years old with Graves' ophthalmopathy. This chain connects TRBV29-1 to TRBJ2-7, with 16 bases identical to TRBD2. The CDR3 DNA reads as TGCAGCGGGGGACTAGCGGGAGGGTACGAGCAGTACTTC. It specifies CSGGLAGGYEQYF.